The rows below give T cell receptor beta chains drawn from one sample of a study of cytomegalovirus exposure and HLA in healthy donors. TCRdb's copy holds only in-frame clones and misses some; the assay was immunoSEQ multiplex PCR. The sample contains a few hundred thousand clones, approximately 78% of which appear only once. The sample was PBMCs. These receptors were taken from a man aged 25-40 years in good health and CMV-seronegative. Each CDR3 is given with its conserved first and last residue.

cdr3_aa	v_call	j_call
CASSRPGQDYGYTF	TRBV4-1	TRBJ1-2
CASSLGVRSEGEQYF	TRBV5-1	TRBJ2-7
CASSEEVASGDADTQYF	TRBV6-1	TRBJ2-3
CASSYGDRVATDTQYF	TRBV27	TRBJ2-3
CASSGGTEAEAFF	TRBV5-6	TRBJ1-1
CASSAPRRGGTEAFF	TRBV13	TRBJ1-1
CASSKVRQGLSQPQHF	TRBV19	TRBJ1-5
CASRIGQPSNEQFF	TRBV27	TRBJ2-1
CASSRQTGELFF	TRBV6-5	TRBJ2-2
CASSLWTGGNNEQFF	TRBV7-8	TRBJ2-1
CASSHTGEPYNEQFF	TRBV5-4	TRBJ2-1
CASRGRGAGTEAFF	TRBV2	TRBJ1-1
CASSPKWGGTTEAFF	TRBV14	TRBJ1-1
CASKLQPTSTDTQYF	TRBV5-1	TRBJ2-3
CASSYPPRGVYGYTF	TRBV28	TRBJ1-2
CASSLEFRGNTGELFF	TRBV5-4	TRBJ2-2
CASGISGTSSYNEQFF	TRBV9	TRBJ2-1
CASSESGLGEAFF	TRBV6-1	TRBJ1-1
CASSPFGGEQETQYF	TRBV28	TRBJ2-5
CASSEWSGGVFADTQYF	TRBV25-1	TRBJ2-3
CASSVTGGTNEKLFF	TRBV6-6	TRBJ1-4
CASNVGHYGYTF	TRBV28	TRBJ1-2